The clone carrying this T cell receptor (beta chain) has only a few counts. The target antigen is unknown. This entry belongs to a study of cytomegalovirus exposure and HLA in healthy donors. PCR was performed using 60 Vbeta and 13 Jbeta primers. Here immunoSEQ multiplex PCR was the method, and the copy in TCRdb shows in-frame clones only, minus some. The table shows about 120,000 clones, with 9.5% occurring only once. Study-level results: In a later analysis, DRB1 alleles had the most associated TCRs; HLA-C alleles the fewest.

The donors comprised healthy bone marrow donors. Germline V gene data show CDR1 as SGHTS and CDR2 as YDEGEE. The V gene end was trimmed by 4 bases and the J gene end by 5 bases; junction bases not matched to a gene: 2. The CDR3 extends over 14 amino acids. The specimen sequenced was PBMCs. The V and J genes are TRBV5-8 and TRBJ1-4; 10 bases fit TRBD1. The origin of this receptor is a man between 25 and 39 years old in good health and CMV-seronegative. The CDR3 spells CASSATGGNEKLFF. Here the CDR3 DNA reads TGTGCCAGCAGCGCGACAGGGGGCAATGAAAAACTGTTTTTT.